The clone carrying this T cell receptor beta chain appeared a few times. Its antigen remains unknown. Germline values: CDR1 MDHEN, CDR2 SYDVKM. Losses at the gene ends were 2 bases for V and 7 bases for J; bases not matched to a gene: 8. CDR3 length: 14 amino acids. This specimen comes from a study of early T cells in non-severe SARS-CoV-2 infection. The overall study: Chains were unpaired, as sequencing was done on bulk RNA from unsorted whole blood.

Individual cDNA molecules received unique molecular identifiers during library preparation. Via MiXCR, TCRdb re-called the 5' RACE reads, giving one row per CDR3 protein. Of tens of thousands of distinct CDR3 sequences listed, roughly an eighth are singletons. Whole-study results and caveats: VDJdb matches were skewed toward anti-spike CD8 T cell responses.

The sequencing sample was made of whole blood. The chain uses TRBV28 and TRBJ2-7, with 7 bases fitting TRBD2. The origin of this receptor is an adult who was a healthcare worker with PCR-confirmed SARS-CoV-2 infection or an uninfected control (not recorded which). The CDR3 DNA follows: TGTGCCAGCAGTTTAGGCGGGAGTGCGGAGGAGCAGTACTTC. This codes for CASSLGGSAEEQYF.